The 27 T cell receptor beta chains below come from one sample, sequenced in a study of graft-versus-host responses after intestinal transplantation. These receptors' antigens are unknown. Libraries were prepared by immunoSEQ multiplex PCR; TCRdb keeps only in-frame clonotypes and omits some of them. The sample carries over 85,000 clones, 80% to 95% recorded once. Sequencing was performed on unstimulated CD8+ T cells sorted from spleen or lymph node cells, taken before intestinal transplant. Receptors originate from a human donor who received an intestinal transplant.

The chain uses TRBV29-1 and TRBJ2-3; TRBD2 matches 11 bases. Per germline, CDR1 SQVTM and CDR2 ANQGSEA. This CDR3 has 15 amino acids. The trim removed 6 bases at V and 0 bases at J, leaving 5 bases unmatched. The CDR3 is CSVLAGDHSTDTQYF. CDR3 sequence (DNA): TGCAGCGTACTAGCGGGAGACCATAGCACAGATACGCAGTATTTT.

The chain recombines TRBV29-1 with TRBJ2-3; 9 nucleotides match TRBD2. Germline V gene lookup returns CDR1 SQVTM and CDR2 ANQGSEA. After removal of 5 bases from V and 3 bases from J, the junction contained 9 bases not matched to a gene. The CDR3 loop spans 15 amino acids. CDR3 coding DNA: TGCAGCGTTAACCTCCCAGGACTAGCGACAGATACGCAGTATTTT. Its protein is CSVNLPGLATDTQYF.

This clone was detected once. The chain carries TRBV15 and TRBJ2-7; TRBD1 might be the D (5 bases). Germline assignment: CDR1 LNHNV and CDR2 YYDKDF (reference sequence). V lost 0 bases, J lost 2 bases, and 11 bases lay in between. This CDR3 comprises 15 residues. The CDR3 is CATSRDPGPTYEQYF. The CDR3 region has the DNA TGTGCCACCAGCAGAGATCCAGGGCCGACCTACGAGCAGTACTTC. The whole variable domain, remainder taken from reference TRBV15 and TRBJ2-7, is DAMVIQNPRYQVTQFGKPVTLSCSQTLNHNVMYWYQQKSSQAPKLLFHYYDKDFNNEADTPDNFQSRRPNTSFCFLDIRSPGLGDTAMYLCATSRDPGPTYEQYFGPGTRLTVT.

The chain joins TRBV4-1 to TRBJ2-7, with 9 bases lining up with TRBD2. From germline, CDR1 is MGHRA and CDR2 YSYEKL. J was trimmed by 4 bases and V by 0 bases; bases with no gene match: 4. The CDR3 has 15 amino acids. In nucleotides, the CDR3 is TGCGCCAGCAGCCAAGAGTCCCTAGCGGGATACGAGCAGTACTTC. This translates into CASSQESLAGYEQYF.

This sequence joins TRBV29-1 and TRBJ2-3, with 14 positions matching TRBD2. V lost 6 bases to trimming and J lost 5 bases; unmatched junction nucleotides: 7. CDR1 and CDR2 from the germline V gene are SQVTM and ANQGSEA. The CDR3 is 15 amino acids. The DNA of the CDR3 is TGCAGCGTCCTGGGACTAGCGGGAGTAGGAGATACGCAGTATTTT. Amino acid sequence: CSVLGLAGVGDTQYF.

Remarks on this clone: The sample holds other DNA sequences that translate to the same CDR3. The CDR3 here is CASSYSGGGNTEAFF. The CDR3 DNA reads as TGTGCCAGCAGTTACTCCGGGGGCGGGAACACTGAAGCTTTCTTT. The chain carries TRBV6-5 and TRBJ1-1; possible D gene TRBD1, 6 bases. The CDR3 has 15 amino acids. The ends were cut back, 0 bases at V and 1 base at J, with 9 bases in the middle. Germline CDR1 and CDR2: MNHEY and SVGAGI.

The genes are TRBV14 and TRBJ1-1; D not certain. CDR1 is SGHDN, CDR2 FVKESK, per germline. The CDR3 totals 15 residues. With 2 bases removed from V and 5 bases from J, the gap between germline ends came to 15 bases. Written as DNA, the CDR3 is TGTGCCAGCAGCCAACGGTCAACCGTCCAGACTGAAGCTTTCTTT. Its translation is CASSQRSTVQTEAFF.

The V and J genes are TRBV4-1 and TRBJ1-1, with D tentatively TRBD1 (6 bases). Deletions cut 0 bases from V and 4 bases from J, with 12 bases between. Germline values: CDR1 MGHRA, CDR2 YSYEKL. The CDR3 sequence is 15 residues long. The CDR3 region is CASSQESGAGTEAFF. CDR3 nucleotide sequence: TGCGCCAGCAGCCAAGAGTCAGGGGCTGGCACTGAAGCTTTCTTT.

The V gene is TRBV14, the J gene TRBJ2-5; the match to TRBD2 covers 7 bases. The CDR3 has 16 amino acids. Germline assignment: CDR1 SGHDN and CDR2 FVKESK. V shed 4 bases and J 2 bases; nucleotides not matched to a gene: 10. CDR3 amino acids: CASSRAKGLGQETQYF. The DNA for the CDR3 is TGTGCCAGCAGCCGCGCAAAAGGACTAGGACAAGAGACCCAGTACTTC.

The chain couples TRBV11-2 to TRBJ2-1; 7 bases align to TRBD2. With V trimmed by 4 bases and J by 0 bases, 6 bases remained unmatched. This CDR3 comprises 16 residues. Germline values: CDR1 SGHAT, CDR2 FQNNGV. CDR3 region: CASSSGGGSSYNEQFF. The CDR3 DNA sequence: TGTGCCAGCAGCTCGGGAGGCGGGAGCTCCTACAATGAGCAGTTCTTC.

This chain uses TRBV6-1 with TRBJ2-7; perhaps TRBD1 as D (6 bases). Trimming pared 1 base from V and 2 bases from J, leaving 9 bases between. The CDR3 extends over 14 amino acids. CDR1 is MNHNS, CDR2 SASEGT, per germline. CDR3: CASSEVPGAYEQYF. CDR3 sequence (DNA): TGTGCCAGCAGTGAAGTCCCAGGGGCCTACGAGCAGTACTTC.

This clone has just a few counts. The V gene is TRBV6-5, the J gene TRBJ2-7; D is perhaps TRBD1 (5 bases). The V gene lost 2 bases and the J gene lost 0 bases, with 11 bases spanning the gap. The CDR3 covers 15 residues. The germline gives CDR1 MNHEY, CDR2 SVGAGI. CDR3 region: CASSYTSGHSYEQYF. The CDR3 coding sequence is TGTGCCAGCAGTTACACGTCAGGACACTCCTACGAGCAGTACTTC.

The V call is TRBV15, the J call TRBJ2-1, with D unclear. The CDR3 totals 15 residues. The germline V gene encodes CDR1 LNHNV and CDR2 YYDKDF (reference sequence). V shed 0 bases and J shed 6 bases, with 12 bases lying between them. The CDR3 DNA follows: TGTGCCACCAGCAGAGATCAAGGTAGCACCAATGAGCAGTTCTTC. Residues: CATSRDQGSTNEQFF.

This chain uses TRBV6-1 with TRBJ2-7, with TRBD2 matching over 10 bases. Trimming removed 1 base from V and 2 bases from J; junction bases left unmatched: 2. Germline CDR1 is MNHNS and CDR2 is SASEGT. This CDR3 comprises 15 residues. The CDR3 loop reads CASSEGLAGAYEQYF. As DNA, the CDR3 is TGTGCCAGCAGTGAAGGGCTAGCGGGGGCCTACGAGCAGTACTTC.

The rearrangement joins TRBV5-6 to TRBJ1-1; D is unclear. V dropped 1 base and J dropped 3 bases, with 4 bases sitting between them. CDR1 is SGHDT, CDR2 YYEEEE, per germline. CDR3 size: 12 residues. CDR3 residues: CASSLIDTEAFF. CDR3 DNA: TGTGCCAGCAGCTTGATTGACACTGAAGCTTTCTTT.

This sequence joins TRBV6-5 and TRBJ2-7; D gene ambiguous. CDR3 length: 11 residues. With 9 bases removed from V and 6 bases from J, the gap between germline ends came to 12 bases. Looked up from germline, CDR1 is MNHEY and CDR2 is SVGAGI. This CDR3 is CASRDGVEQYF. The CDR3 DNA sequence: TGTGCCAGTCGCGATGGGGTCGAGCAGTACTTC.

The chain employs TRBV9 and TRBJ2-1; TRBD2 agrees at 9 bases. V trimming: 4 bases; J trimming: 13 bases; junction bases outside the gene matches: 6. CDR3 length: 12 residues. Germline lookup yields CDR1 SGDLS and CDR2 YYNGEE. DNA of the CDR3: TGTGCCAGCAGCCTTAGCGGGAGCGAACAGTTCTTC. Amino acid sequence: CASSLSGSEQFF. The full variable domain, with the rest looked up from reference TRBV9 and TRBJ2-1, is DSGVTQTPKHLITATGQRVTLRCSPRSGDLSVYWYQQSLDQGLQFLIQYYNGEERAKGNILERFSAQQFPDLHSELNLSSLELGDSALYFCASSLSGSEQFFGPGTRLTVL.

The rearrangement uses TRBV27 and TRBJ2-7, with 7 bases fitting TRBD2. The CDR3 covers 15 residues. V was clipped by 0 bases and J by 6 bases; unmatched bases: 8. Germline CDR1 MNHEY, CDR2 SMNVEV (reference sequence). This chain's CDR3 is CASSLSGGSRVEQYF. As DNA, the CDR3 is TGTGCCAGCAGTTTATCGGGCGGGAGCCGCGTCGAGCAGTACTTC.

In its sample, this clone was seen a few times. CDR3 sequence reads: CAISEGGVNYGYTF. The CDR3 DNA reads as TGTGCCATCAGTGAAGGGGGCGTAAACTATGGCTACACCTTC. The V call is TRBV10-3, the J call TRBJ1-2; 7 bases match TRBD1. The germline V gene encodes CDR1 ENHRY and CDR2 SYGVKD. The trim removed 3 bases at V and 2 bases at J, leaving 3 bases unmatched. CDR3 length: 14 amino acids.

The chain couples TRBV30 to TRBJ1-1; D unresolved. There are 16 residues in the CDR3. Germline assignment: CDR1 GTSNPN and CDR2 SVGIG (reference sequence). The V end lost 5 bases, the J end lost 6 bases, and 25 bases lay between the germline ends. The chain's CDR3 is CAWETVGRYPIAEAFF. The CDR3 nucleotides read TGTGCCTGGGAGACTGTGGGTCGGTACCCCATCGCTGAAGCTTTCTTT. Full variable domain (remainder filled in from reference TRBV30 and TRBJ1-1): SQTIHQWPATLVQPVGSPLSLECTVEGTSNPNLYWYRQAAGRGLQLLFYSVGIGQISSEVPQNLSASRPQDRQFILSSKKLLLSDSGFYLCAWETVGRYPIAEAFFGQGTRLTVV.

This clone was seen just once. V gene TRBV30 combines with J gene TRBJ1-1; D remains ambiguous. Germline CDR1 and CDR2: GTSNPN and SVGIG (reference sequence). V was cut by 6 bases and J by 1 base, with 12 bases left in between. CDR3 length: 13 residues. Here the CDR3 reads CACSVLGNTEAFF. The CDR3, as DNA: TGTGCCTGCTCGGTTTTGGGGAACACTGAAGCTTTCTTT.

The rearrangement links TRBV11-2 to TRBJ1-1; no clear D gene. V was cut by 1 base and J by 1 base, with 10 bases left in between. CDR1 is SGHAT and CDR2 is FQNNGV in the germline V gene. CDR3 size: 15 residues. CDR3 in amino acids: CASSLVTAENTEAFF. CDR3 nucleotide sequence: TGTGCCAGCAGCTTAGTTACGGCGGAGAACACTGAAGCTTTCTTT.

The rearrangement links TRBV28 to TRBJ1-5; D may be TRBD1 (6 bases). Germline CDR1 MDHEN, CDR2 SYDVKM. CDR3 length: 15 amino acids. V was cut by 5 bases and J by 1 base, with 12 bases left in between. The CDR3, as DNA: TGTGCCAGCAGTGTCAGGGGTGGGAGCAATCAGCCCCAGCATTTT. Translating gives CASSVRGGSNQPQHF.

The chain has TRBV6-5 and TRBJ2-7; 8 nucleotides line up with TRBD1. The germline V gene has CDR1 MNHEY and CDR2 SVGAGI. V dropped 2 bases and J dropped 0; count of bases not matched to a gene: 3. The CDR3 has 15 amino acids. DNA for the CDR3: TGTGCCAGCAGTTACGCTACAGGGGGCTCCTACGAGCAGTACTTC. Amino acid sequence: CASSYATGGSYEQYF.

The chain couples TRBV29-1 to TRBJ1-2; TRBD1 matches at 8 bases. CDR3 length: 13 residues. The germline CDR1 and CDR2 sequences are SQVTM and ANQGSEA. J was trimmed by 5 bases and V by 5 bases; bases with no gene match: 7. The CDR3: CSVYRQGAYGYTF. CDR3 nucleotides: TGCAGCGTTTATCGTCAGGGGGCGTATGGCTACACCTTC.

CDR3 amino acids: CASSQLGLAGGGVTETQYF. In DNA, the CDR3 is TGTGCCAGCAGTCAACTAGGACTAGCGGGAGGGGGGGTAACAGAGACCCAGTACTTC. The gene calls are TRBV27 and TRBJ2-5, with TRBD2 matching over 15 bases. The CDR3 loop spans 19 amino acids. V was clipped by 5 bases and J by 4 bases; unmatched bases: 14. Per the germline V gene, CDR1 is MNHEY and CDR2 is SMNVEV (reference sequence).

The chain employs TRBV9 and TRBJ2-7, with 13 bases identical to TRBD2. From germline, CDR1 is SGDLS and CDR2 YYNGEE. The junction had 10 bases not matched to a gene; V was cut back by 4 bases and J by 12 bases. The CDR3 covers 14 residues. The CDR3 sequence is CASSPGTSGKLRYF. For the CDR3, the DNA is TGTGCCAGCAGCCCCGGGACTAGCGGGAAATTGCGGTACTTC.